The clone carrying this T cell receptor beta chain was seen a few times. Its specificity is unknown. These data come from a study of T cells after yellow fever vaccination. TCRdb independently ran MiXCR on the 5' RACE reads; one entry per CDR3 protein. In the table there are approximately 450,000 distinct CDR3 sequences, 18% of which are singletons. The CDR3 is made up of 18 amino acids. Germline values: CDR1 SGHVS, CDR2 FQNEAQ. V lost 5 bases and J 0 bases, leaving 17 bases between the germline ends. Overall study findings and caveats: Reappearance after the booster was observed for most primary-vaccination clones (roughly 97% CD4, about 91% CD8).

The input for sequencing was PBMCs, taken before the yellow fever booster vaccination. This sequence originates from a man between 18 and 35 years old who received the YFV17D yellow fever vaccine. This chain joins TRBV7-8 and TRBJ1-6; D may be TRBD1 (5 bases). CDR3 nucleotides: TGTGCCAGCAGCAATACCAAGACAGAGAGCTCCTATAATTCACCCCTCCACTTT. The encoded protein is CASSNTKTESSYNSPLHF.